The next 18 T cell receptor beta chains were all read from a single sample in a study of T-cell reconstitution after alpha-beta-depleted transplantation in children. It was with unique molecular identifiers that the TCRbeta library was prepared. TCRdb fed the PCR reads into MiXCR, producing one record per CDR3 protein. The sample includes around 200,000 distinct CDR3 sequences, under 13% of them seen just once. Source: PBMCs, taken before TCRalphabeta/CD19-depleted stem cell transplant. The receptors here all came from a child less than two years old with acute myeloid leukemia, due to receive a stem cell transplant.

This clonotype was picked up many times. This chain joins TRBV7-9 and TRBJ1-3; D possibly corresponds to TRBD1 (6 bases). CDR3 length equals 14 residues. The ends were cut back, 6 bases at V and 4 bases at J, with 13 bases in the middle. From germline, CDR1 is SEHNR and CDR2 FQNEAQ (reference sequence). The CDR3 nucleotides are TGTGCCAGCAGACCCAGGGGATCAGGAAACACCATATATTTT. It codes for CASRPRGSGNTIYF.

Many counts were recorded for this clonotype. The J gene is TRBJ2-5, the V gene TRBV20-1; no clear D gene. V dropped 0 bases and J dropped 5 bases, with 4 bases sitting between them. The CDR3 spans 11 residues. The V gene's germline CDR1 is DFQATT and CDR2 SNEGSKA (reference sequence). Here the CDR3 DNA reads TGCAGTGCTAGAGATTACGAGACCCAGTACTTC. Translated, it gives CSARDYETQYF.

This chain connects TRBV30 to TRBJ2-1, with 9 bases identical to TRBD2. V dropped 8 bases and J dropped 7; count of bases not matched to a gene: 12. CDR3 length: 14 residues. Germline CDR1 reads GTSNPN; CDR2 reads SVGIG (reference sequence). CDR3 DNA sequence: TGTGCCGAGGGAAGAGGACTAGCGATAAATGAGCAGTTCTTC. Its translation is CAEGRGLAINEQFF.

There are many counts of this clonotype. The CDR3 loop reads CSVGGGDQPQHF. DNA of the CDR3: TGCAGCGTTGGAGGCGGAGATCAGCCCCAGCATTTT. The gene calls are TRBV29-1 and TRBJ1-5, with unresolved D. This CDR3 comprises 12 residues. Germline V gene lookup returns CDR1 SQVTM and CDR2 ANQGSEA. V dropped 4 bases and J dropped 5 bases, with 9 bases sitting between them. Complete variable domain (other parts from reference TRBV29-1 and TRBJ1-5): SAVISQKPSRDICQRGTSLTIQCQVDSQVTMMFWYRQQPGQSLTLIATANQGSEATYESGFVIDKFPISRPNLTFSTLTVSNMSPEDSSIYLCSVGGGDQPQHFGDGTRLSIL.

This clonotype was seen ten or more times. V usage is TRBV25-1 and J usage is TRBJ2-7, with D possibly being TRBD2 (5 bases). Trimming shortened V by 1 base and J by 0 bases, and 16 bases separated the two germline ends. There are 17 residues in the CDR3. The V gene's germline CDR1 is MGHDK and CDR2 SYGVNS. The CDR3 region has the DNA TGTGCCAGCAGTGAATTGGGGAGCTCAAGGAGCTCCTACGAGCAGTACTTC. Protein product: CASSELGSSRSSYEQYF.

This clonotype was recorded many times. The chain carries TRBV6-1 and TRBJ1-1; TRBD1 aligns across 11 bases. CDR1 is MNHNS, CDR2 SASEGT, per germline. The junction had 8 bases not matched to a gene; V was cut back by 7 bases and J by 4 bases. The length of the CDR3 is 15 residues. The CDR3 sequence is CASTAAGTGGTEAFF. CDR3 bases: TGTGCCAGCACCGCGGCCGGGACAGGGGGCACTGAAGCTTTCTTT.

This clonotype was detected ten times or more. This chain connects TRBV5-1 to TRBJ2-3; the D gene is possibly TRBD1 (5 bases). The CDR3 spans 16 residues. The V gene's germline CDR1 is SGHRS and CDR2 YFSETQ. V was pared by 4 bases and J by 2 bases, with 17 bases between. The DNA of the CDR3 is TGCGCCAGCAGCAGACCCAGGGTAGGGGACACAGATACGCAGTATTTT. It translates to CASSRPRVGDTDTQYF.

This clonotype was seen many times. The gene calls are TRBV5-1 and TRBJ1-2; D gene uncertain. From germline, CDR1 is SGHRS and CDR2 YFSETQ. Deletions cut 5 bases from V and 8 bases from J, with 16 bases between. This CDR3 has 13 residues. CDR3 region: CASRVLGERGYTF. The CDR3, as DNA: TGCGCCAGCAGGGTGTTAGGAGAGAGGGGCTACACCTTC.

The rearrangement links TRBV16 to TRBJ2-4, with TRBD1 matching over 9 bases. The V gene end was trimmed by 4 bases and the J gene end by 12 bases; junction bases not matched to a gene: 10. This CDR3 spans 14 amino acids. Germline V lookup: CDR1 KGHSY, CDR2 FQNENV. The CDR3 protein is CASSRARGQGSQYF. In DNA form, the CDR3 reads TGTGCCAGCAGCCGGGCCCGCGGACAGGGGAGTCAGTACTTC.

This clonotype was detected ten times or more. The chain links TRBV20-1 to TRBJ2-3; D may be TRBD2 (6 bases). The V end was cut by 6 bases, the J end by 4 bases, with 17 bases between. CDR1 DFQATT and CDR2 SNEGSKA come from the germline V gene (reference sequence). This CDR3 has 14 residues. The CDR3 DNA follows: TGCAGTGCGTTTGCAGGCGGGGAGGCAGATACGCAGTATTTT. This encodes CSAFAGGEADTQYF.

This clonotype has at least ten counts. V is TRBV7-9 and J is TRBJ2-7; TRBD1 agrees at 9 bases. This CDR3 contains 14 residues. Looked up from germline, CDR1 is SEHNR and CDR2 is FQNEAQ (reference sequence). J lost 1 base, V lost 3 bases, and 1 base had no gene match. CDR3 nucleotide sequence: TGTGCCAGCAGCTTCGGGACAGGGTCCTACGAGCAGTACTTC. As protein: CASSFGTGSYEQYF.

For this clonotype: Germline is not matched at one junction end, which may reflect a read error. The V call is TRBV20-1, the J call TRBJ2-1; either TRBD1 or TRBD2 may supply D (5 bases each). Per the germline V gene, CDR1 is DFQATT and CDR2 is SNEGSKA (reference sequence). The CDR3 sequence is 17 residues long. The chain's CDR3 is CCARDPTLHYSYNEQFF. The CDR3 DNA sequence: TGCTGTGCTAGGGACCCGACTCTCCACTACTCCTACAATGAGCAGTTCTTC.

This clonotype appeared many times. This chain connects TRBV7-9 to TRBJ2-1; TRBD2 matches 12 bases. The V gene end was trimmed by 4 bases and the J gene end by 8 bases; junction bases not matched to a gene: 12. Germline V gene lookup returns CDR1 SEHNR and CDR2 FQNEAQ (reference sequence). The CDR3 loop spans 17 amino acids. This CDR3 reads CASSSTRLAGEIYEQFF. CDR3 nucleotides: TGTGCCAGCAGCTCCACTCGACTAGCGGGAGAGATTTATGAGCAGTTCTTC. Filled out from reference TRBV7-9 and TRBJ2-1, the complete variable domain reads DTGVSQNPRHKITKRGQNVTFRCDPISEHNRLYWYRQTLGQGPEFLTYFQNEAQLEKSRLLSDRFSAERPKGSFSTLEIQRTEQGDSAMYLCASSSTRLAGEIYEQFFGPGTRLTVL.

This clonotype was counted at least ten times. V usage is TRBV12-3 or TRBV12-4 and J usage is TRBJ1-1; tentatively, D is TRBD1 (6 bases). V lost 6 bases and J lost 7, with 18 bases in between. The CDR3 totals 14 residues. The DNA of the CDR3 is TGTGCCAGCAGCCCCACTGTGGGGGCCGTTGAAGCTTTCTTT. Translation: CASSPTVGAVEAFF.

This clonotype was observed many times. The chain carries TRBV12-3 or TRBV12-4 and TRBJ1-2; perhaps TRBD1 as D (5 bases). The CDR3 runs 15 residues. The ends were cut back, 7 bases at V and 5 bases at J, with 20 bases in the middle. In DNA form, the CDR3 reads TGTGCCAGCACAATAGGCCCTGGGGGTGGGTATGGCTACACCTTC. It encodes CASTIGPGGGYGYTF.

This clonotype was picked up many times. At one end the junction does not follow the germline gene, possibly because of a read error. CDR3 residues: CASSPQGERIF. The CDR3 DNA sequence: TGTGCCAGCTCACCACAGGGAGAAAGAATCTTC. The chain combines TRBV18 with TRBJ2-1, with D possibly matching TRBD2 (5 bases). The CDR3 length is 11 residues. From germline, CDR1 is KGHSH and CDR2 LQKENI.

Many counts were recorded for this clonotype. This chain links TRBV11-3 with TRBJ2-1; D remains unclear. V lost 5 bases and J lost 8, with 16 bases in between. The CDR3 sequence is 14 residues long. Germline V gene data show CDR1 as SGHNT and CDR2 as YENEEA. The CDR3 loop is CASSPRTAPYEQFF. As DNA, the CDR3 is TGTGCCAGCAGCCCTAGGACCGCGCCGTATGAGCAGTTCTTC.

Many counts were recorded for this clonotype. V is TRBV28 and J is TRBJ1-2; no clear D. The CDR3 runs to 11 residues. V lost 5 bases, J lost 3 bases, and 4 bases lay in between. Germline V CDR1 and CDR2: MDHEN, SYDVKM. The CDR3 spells CASSRYYGYTF. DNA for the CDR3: TGTGCCAGCAGTCGGTACTATGGCTACACCTTC.